This T cell receptor beta chain was captured by sequencing in a study of graft-versus-host responses after intestinal transplantation (dated by TCRdb to the early 2020s). Broadly, across the study: Recipients received multivisceral, liver-intestinal, or isolated intestinal transplants. All recipients received anti-thymocyte globulin induction followed by maintenance tacrolimus and steroids for about three years. After intestinal transplantation, graft-versus-host and host-versus-graft alloreactive T cell clones in the graft, circulation and bone marrow were tracked using bulk TCR-beta CDR3 sequencing. To identify alloreactive clones, pre-transplant mixed lymphocyte reaction products were sequenced and then compared with unstimulated pre-transplant donor and recipient T cells. The cohort enrolled some 23 intestinal transplant recipients, one of whom was a retransplant, and 3 patients without pretransplant specimens were excluded. Donor T cell macrochimerism was defined as a peak of at least 4% donor T cells among recipient peripheral blood mononuclear cells. Rather than going through the commercial service, samples from three later patients were sequenced in-house on an Illumina MiSeq and processed with MiXCR. What the study reported, not specific to this receptor: Early after transplant, peak levels of circulating GvH clones were associated with declines in HvG clones. GvH clones were detected in recipient bone marrow, and some of these GvH clones were observed earlier in ileal mucosa or blood, consistent with an intestinal mucosal origin. The conclusions were limited by the relatively low number and heterogeneity of the intestinal transplant patients. High GvH to HvG T cell clonal ratios were observed in the allografts of patients with donor T cell macrochimerism.

In its sample, this clone was seen a few times. The antigen it recognizes is unknown. No quality values exist for individual bases; no much larger clone is one base distant. The library was obtained by the immunoSEQ multiplex PCR assay. For most patients, genomic DNA was isolated with the Qiagen DNeasy Blood and Tissue Kit and shipped frozen to Adaptive Biotechnologies for TCR sequencing. Adaptive Biotechnologies carried out high-throughput TCR-beta CDR3 sequencing of genomic DNA for most patients. The study's own analysis went as follows. TCR sequencing data for some 17 patients were retrieved from Adaptive's ImmunoSEQ software; a few other patients were processed with MiXCR and VDJtools. CD4 versus CD8 sorting errors were corrected by removing sequences found in both subsets at a frequency ratio below 5:1. CDR3 nucleotide sequences shared between donor and recipient were removed because the origin of such sequences could not be assigned. To be classed as alloreactive, a clone needed at least 2-fold expansion over unstimulated cells and a minimum CFSE-low frequency of 0.002% (template counts) or 0.001% (read counts). Clones were considered mappable if detected in sequenced pre-transplant spleen, lymph node, or MLR CFSE-low populations of the donor or recipient. Cumulative frequency of alloreactive clones was calculated as a percentage of all sequences weighted by copy number. The table comes from immuneACCESS by way of TCRdb, which keeps in-frame sequences with V and J called. Part of the clones is missing from these tables; in studies checked, under half for an unresolved V gene and the rest for unknown reasons. That table gives V, J and clone size, and the DNA gave D and trimming. This sample has approximately 100,000 clones in its table, and under 95% of those were observed once. Less than 1.5% of the sample is in the top ten clones.

The germline V gene sets CDR1 to SGHDN and CDR2 to FVKESK. At the junction V is shortened by 1 base and J by 4 bases, with 13 bases in between. Including the terminal cysteine and phenylalanine, the CDR3 comprises 15 residues. This entry keeps only the CDR3 DNA: 45 bases, framed from base 1. Per the publication, the time point label means: cells obtained before transplantation from donor or recipient. CD3+CD4+ and CD3+CD8+ populations were FACS-sorted from unstimulated pre-transplant donor and recipient cells taken from spleen or lymph nodes. This clonotype was sampled from a human donor who received an intestinal transplant. The V and J genes are TRBV14 and TRBJ1-2; matching of 6 bases hints at TRBD1 as the D gene. The sample here was unstimulated CD8+ T cells sorted from spleen or lymph node cells, taken before intestinal transplant. The CDR3 is CASSQGEQGLYGYTF. The DNA sequence is as follows: TGTGCCAGCAGCCAAGGGGAACAGGGCCTCTATGGCTACACCTTC. Joined to the reference TRBV14 and TRBJ1-2 proteins, this CDR3 gives the full variable domain: EAGVTQFPSHSVIEKGQTVTLRCDPISGHDNLYWYRRVMGKEIKFLLHFVKESKQDESGMPNNRFLAERTGGTYSTLKVQPAELEDSGVYFCASSQGEQGLYGYTFGSGTRLTVV.